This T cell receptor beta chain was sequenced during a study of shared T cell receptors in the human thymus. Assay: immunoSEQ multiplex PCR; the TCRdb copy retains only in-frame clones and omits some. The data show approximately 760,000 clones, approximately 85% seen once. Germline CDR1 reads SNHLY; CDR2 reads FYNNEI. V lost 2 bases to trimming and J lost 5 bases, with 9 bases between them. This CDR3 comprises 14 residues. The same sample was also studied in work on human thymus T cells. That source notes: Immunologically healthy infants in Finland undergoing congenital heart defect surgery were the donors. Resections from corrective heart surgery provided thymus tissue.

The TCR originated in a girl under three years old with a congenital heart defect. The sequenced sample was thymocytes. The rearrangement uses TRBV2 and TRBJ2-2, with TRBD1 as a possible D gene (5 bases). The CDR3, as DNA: TGTGCCAGCAGTGAATCCGCAGGGACCGGGGAGCTGTTTTTT. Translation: CASSESAGTGELFF. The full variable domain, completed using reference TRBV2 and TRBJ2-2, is EPEVTQTPSHQVTQMGQEVILRCVPISNHLYFYWYRQILGQKVEFLVSFYNNEISEKSEIFDDQFSVERPDGSNFTLKIRSTKLEDSAMYFCASSESAGTGELFFGEGSRLTVL.